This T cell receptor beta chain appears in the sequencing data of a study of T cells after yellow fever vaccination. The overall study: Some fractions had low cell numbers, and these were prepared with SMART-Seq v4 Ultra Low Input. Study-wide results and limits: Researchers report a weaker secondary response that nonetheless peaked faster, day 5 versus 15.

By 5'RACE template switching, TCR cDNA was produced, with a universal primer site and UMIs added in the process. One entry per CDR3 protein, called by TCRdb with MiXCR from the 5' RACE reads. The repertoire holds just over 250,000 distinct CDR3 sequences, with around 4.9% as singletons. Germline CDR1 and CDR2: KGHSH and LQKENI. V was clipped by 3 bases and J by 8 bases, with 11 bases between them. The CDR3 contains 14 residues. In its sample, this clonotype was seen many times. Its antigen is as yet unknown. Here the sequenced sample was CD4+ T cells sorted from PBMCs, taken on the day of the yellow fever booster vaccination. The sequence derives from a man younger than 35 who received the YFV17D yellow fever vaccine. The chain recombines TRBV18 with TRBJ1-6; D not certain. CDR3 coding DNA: TGTGCCAGCTCACCCCTCCCATTGGATTCACCCCTCCACTTT. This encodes CASSPLPLDSPLHF.